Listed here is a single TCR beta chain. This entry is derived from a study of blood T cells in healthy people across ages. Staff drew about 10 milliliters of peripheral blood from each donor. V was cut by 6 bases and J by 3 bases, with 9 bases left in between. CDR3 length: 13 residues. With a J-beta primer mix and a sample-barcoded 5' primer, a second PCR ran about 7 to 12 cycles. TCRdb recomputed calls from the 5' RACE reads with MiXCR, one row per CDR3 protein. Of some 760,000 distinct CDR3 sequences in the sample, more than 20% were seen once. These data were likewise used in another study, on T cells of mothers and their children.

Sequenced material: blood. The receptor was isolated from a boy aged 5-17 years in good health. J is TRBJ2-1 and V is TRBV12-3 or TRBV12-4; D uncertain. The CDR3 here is CASRNSLYNEQFF. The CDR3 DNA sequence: TGTGCCAGCAGGAACTCCCTCTACAATGAGCAGTTCTTC.